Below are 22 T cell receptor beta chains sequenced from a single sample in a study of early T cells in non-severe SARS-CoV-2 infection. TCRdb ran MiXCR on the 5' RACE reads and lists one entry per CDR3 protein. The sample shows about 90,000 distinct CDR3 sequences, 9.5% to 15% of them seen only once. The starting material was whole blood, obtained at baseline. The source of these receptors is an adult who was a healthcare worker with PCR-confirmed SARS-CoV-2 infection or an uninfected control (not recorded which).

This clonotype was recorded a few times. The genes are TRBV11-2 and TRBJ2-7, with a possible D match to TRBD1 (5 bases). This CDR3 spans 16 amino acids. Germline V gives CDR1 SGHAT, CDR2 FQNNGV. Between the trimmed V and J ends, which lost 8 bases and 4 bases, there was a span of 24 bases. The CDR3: CASAPGAGTTVYEQYF. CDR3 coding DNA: TGTGCCAGCGCCCCTGGGGCTGGAACAACCGTGTACGAGCAGTACTTC.

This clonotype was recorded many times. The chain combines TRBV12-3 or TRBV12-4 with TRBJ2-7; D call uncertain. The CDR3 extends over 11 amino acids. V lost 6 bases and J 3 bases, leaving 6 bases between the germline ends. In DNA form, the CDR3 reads TGTGCCAGCAGCTTGGGCTACGAGCAGTACTTC. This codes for CASSLGYEQYF.

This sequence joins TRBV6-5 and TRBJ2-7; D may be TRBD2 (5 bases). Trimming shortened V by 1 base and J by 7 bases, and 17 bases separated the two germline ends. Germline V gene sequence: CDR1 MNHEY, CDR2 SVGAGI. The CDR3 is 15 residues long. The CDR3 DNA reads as TGTGCCAGCAGTTACTTTTCTAGGGCCACGGGGGAGCAGTACTTC. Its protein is CASSYFSRATGEQYF.

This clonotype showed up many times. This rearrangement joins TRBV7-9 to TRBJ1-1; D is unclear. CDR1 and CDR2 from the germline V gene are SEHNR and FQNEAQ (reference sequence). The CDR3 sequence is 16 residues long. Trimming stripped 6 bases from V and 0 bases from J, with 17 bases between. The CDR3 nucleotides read TGTGCCAGCAGTTCCACCCGAGGAAGCGTGAACACTGAAGCTTTCTTT. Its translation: CASSSTRGSVNTEAFF.

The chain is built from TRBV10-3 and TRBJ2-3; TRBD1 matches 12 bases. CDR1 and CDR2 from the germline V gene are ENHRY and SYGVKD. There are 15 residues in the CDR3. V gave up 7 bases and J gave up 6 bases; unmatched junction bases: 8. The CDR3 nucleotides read TGTGCCATCAAGGGGACAGGGGGCTTTTTGGATACGCAGTATTTT. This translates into CAIKGTGGFLDTQYF.

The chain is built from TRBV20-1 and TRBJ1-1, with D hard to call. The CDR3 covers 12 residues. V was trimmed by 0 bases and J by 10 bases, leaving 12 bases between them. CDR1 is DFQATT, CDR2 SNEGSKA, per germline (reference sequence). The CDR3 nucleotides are TGCAGTGCTAGAGATCAACAGATCTTAGCTTTCTTT. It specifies CSARDQQILAFF.

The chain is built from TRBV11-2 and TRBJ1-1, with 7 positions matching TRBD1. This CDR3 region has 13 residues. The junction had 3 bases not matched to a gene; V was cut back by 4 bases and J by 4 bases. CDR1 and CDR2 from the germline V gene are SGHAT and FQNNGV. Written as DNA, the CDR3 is TGTGCCAGCAGCTCCGGGACAGCCACTGAAGCTTTCTTT. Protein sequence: CASSSGTATEAFF. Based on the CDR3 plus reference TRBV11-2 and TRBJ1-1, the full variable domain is EAGVAQSPRYKIIEKRQSVAFWCNPISGHATLYWYQQILGQGPKLLIQFQNNGVVDDSQLPKDRFSAERLKGVDSTLKIQPAKLEDSAVYLCASSSGTATEAFFGQGTRLTVV.

The CDR3 loop is CASRPSETSYEQYF. DNA for the CDR3: TGTGCCAGCCGACCTAGTGAGACCTCCTACGAGCAGTACTTC. This sequence joins TRBV7-9 and TRBJ2-7; D call uncertain. The CDR3 has 14 amino acids. Germline V gene lookup returns CDR1 SEHNR and CDR2 FQNEAQ (reference sequence). The germline V and J ends were trimmed by 8 bases and 0 bases, with 14 bases remaining between them.

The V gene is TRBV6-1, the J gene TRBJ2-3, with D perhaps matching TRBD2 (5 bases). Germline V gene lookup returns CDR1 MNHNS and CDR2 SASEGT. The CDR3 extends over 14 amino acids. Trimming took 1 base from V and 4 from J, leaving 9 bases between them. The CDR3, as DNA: TGTGCCAGCAGTGAAGGAGGGCCACCAGATACGCAGTATTTT. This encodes CASSEGGPPDTQYF.

This CDR3 is CASSSSGEGAEAFF. DNA of the CDR3: TGCGCCAGCAGTTCGTCGGGCGAGGGAGCTGAAGCTTTCTTT. The rearrangement links TRBV10-1 to TRBJ1-1; D uncertain. The germline CDR1 and CDR2 sequences are WNHNN and SYGVQD (reference sequence). V was clipped by 5 bases and J by 6 bases, with 16 bases between them. The CDR3 has 14 amino acids.

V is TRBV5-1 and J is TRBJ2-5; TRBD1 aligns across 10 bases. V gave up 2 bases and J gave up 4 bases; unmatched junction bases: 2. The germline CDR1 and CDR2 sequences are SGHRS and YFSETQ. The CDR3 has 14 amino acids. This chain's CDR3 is CASSFGTGVETQYF. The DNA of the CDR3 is TGCGCCAGCAGCTTCGGGACAGGGGTAGAGACCCAGTACTTC.

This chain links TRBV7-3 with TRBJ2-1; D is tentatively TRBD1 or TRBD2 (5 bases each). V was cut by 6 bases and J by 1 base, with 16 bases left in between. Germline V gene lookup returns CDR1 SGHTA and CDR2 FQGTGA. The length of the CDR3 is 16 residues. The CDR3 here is CASSPSGTSSYNEQFF. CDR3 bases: TGTGCCAGCAGTCCCTCCGGGACCTCTTCCTACAATGAGCAGTTCTTC.

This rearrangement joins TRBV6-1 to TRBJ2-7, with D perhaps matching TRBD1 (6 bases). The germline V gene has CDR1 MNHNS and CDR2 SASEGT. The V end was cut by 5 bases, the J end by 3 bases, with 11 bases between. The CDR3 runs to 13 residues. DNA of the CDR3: TGTGCCAGCAGTTACAGGGTACACTACGAGCAGTACTTC. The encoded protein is CASSYRVHYEQYF.

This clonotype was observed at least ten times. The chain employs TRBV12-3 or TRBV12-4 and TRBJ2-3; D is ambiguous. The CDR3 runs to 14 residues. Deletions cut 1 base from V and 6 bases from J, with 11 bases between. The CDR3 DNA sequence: TGTGCCAGCAGTTTAGGAGGTGTTAAGGATACGCAGTATTTT. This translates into CASSLGGVKDTQYF.

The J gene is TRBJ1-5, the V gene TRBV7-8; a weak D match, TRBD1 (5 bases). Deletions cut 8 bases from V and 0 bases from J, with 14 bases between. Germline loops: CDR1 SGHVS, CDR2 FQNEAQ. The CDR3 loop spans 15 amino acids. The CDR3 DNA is TGTGCCAGCGGTCGGAGGGGTGGTAGCAATCAGCCCCAGCATTTT. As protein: CASGRRGGSNQPQHF.

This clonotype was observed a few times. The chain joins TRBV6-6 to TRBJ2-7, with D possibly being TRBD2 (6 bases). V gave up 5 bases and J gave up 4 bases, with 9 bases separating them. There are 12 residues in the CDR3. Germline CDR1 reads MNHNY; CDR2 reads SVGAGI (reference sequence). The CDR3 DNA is TGTGCCAGCAGTAACGGGGGTTACGAGCAGTACTTC. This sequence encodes CASSNGGYEQYF.

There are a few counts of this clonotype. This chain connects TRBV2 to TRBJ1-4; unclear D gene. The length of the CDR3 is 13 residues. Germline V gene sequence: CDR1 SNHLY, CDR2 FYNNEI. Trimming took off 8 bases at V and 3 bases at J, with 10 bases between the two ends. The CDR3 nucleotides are TGTGCCAGCGTTCCCTGGGCTAATGAAAAACTGTTTTTT. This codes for CASVPWANEKLFF.

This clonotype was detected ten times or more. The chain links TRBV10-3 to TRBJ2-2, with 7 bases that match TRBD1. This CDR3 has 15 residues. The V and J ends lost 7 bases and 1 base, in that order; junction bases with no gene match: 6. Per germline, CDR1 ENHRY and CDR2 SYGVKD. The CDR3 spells CAINSDRVNTGELFF. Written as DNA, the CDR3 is TGTGCCATCAACTCCGACAGGGTGAACACCGGGGAGCTGTTTTTT.

The CDR3 protein is CSVEGIAQETQYF. The CDR3 DNA sequence: TGCAGCGTTGAAGGAATAGCTCAGGAGACCCAGTACTTC. V and J are TRBV29-1 and TRBJ2-5; D is unclear. CDR3 size: 13 residues. Germline assignment: CDR1 SQVTM and CDR2 ANQGSEA. Trimming removed 1 base from V and 5 bases from J, with 11 bases in between.

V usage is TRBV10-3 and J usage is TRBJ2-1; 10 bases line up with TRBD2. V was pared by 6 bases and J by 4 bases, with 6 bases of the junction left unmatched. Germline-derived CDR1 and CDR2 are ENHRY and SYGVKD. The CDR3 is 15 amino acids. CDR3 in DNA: TGTGCCATCAGCCACAATAGCGGGGGGTACAATGAGCAGTTCTTC. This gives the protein CAISHNSGGYNEQFF.

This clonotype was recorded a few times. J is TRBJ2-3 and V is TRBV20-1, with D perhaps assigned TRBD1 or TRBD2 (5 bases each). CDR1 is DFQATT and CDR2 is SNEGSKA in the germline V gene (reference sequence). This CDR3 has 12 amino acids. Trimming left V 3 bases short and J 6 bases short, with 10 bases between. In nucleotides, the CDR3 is TGCAGTGCTAGGGACTGGGGGGATACGCAGTATTTT. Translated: CSARDWGDTQYF.

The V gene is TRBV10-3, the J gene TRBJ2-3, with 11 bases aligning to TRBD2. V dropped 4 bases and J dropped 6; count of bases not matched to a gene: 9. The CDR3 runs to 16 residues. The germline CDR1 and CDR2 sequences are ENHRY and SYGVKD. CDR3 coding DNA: TGTGCCATCAGTGTGCCGACTAGCGGGAAGGGGGATACGCAGTATTTT. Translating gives CAISVPTSGKGDTQYF.